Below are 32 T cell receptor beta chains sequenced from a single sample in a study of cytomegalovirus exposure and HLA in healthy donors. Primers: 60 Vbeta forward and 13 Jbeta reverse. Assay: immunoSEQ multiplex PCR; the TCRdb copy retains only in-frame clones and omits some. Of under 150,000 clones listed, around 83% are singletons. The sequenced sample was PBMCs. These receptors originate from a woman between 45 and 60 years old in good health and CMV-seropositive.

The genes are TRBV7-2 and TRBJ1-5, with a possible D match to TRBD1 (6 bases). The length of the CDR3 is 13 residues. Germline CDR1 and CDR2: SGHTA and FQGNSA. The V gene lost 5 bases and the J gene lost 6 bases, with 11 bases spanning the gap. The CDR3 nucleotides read TGTGCCAGCAGCGCCAGGGGTCCTCAGCCCCAGCATTTT. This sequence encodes CASSARGPQPQHF.

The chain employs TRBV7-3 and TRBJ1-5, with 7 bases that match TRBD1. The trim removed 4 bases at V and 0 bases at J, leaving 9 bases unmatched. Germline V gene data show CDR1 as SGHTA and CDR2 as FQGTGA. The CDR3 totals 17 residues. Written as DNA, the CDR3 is TGTGCCAGCAGCTACCGATCAGGGGGGTATAGCAATCAGCCCCAGCATTTT. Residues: CASSYRSGGYSNQPQHF. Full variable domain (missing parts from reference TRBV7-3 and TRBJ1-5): GAGVSQTPSNKVTEKGKYVELRCDPISGHTALYWYRQSLGQGPEFLIYFQGTGAADDSGLPNDRFFAVRPEGSVSTLKIQRTERGDSAVYLCASSYRSGGYSNQPQHFGDGTRLSIL.

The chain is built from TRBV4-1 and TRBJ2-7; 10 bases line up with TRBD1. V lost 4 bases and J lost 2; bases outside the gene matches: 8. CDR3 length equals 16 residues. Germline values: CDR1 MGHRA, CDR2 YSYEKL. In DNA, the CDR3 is TGCGCCAGCAGCCCGAGAAGCGGGACAGGGGCCTACGAGCAGTACTTC. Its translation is CASSPRSGTGAYEQYF.

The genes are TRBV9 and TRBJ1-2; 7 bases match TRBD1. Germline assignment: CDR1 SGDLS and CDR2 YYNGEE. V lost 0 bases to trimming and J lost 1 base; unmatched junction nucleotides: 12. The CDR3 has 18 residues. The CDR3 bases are TGTGCCAGCAGCGTAGATGGCCTCTTAAGGGACAGTAACTATGGCTACACCTTC. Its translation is CASSVDGLLRDSNYGYTF.

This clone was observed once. In DNA, the CDR3 is TGTGCCAGCAGTGAATCGGGGGAGACCCAGTACTTC. Translating it yields CASSESGETQYF. This chain joins TRBV6-1 and TRBJ2-5, with D possibly being TRBD2 (5 bases). CDR1 is MNHNS, CDR2 SASEGT, per germline. Trimming removed 2 bases at V and 5 bases at J, with 6 bases between. This CDR3 has 12 residues.

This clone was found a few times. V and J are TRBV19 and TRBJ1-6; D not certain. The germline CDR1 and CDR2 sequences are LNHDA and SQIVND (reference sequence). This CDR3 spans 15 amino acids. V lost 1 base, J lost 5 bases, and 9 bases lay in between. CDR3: CASSIGRRDNSPLHF. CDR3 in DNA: TGTGCCAGTAGTATAGGGCGGAGAGATAATTCACCCCTCCACTTT.

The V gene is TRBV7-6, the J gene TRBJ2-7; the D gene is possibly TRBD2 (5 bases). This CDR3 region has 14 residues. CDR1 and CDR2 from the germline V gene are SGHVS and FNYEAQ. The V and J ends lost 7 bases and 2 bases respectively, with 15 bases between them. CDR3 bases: TGTGCCAGCAACTTGGCCGAGGGCCCCTACGAGCAGTACTTC. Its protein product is CASNLAEGPYEQYF. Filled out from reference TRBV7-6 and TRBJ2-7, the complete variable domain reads GAGVSQSPRYKVTKRGQDVALRCDPISGHVSLYWYRQALGQGPEFLTYFNYEAQQDKSGLPNDRFSAERPEGSISTLTIQRTEQRDSAMYRCASNLAEGPYEQYFGPGTRLTVT.

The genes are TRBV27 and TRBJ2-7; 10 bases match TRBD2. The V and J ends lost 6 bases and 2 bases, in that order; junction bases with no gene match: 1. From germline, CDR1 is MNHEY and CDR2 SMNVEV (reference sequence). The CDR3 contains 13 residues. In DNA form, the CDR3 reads TGTGCCAGCAGACTAGCGGGGACCTACGAGCAGTACTTC. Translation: CASRLAGTYEQYF.

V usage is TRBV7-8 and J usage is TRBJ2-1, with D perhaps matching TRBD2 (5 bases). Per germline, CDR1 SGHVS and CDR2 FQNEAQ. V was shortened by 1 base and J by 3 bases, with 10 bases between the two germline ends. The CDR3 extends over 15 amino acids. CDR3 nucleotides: TGTGCCAGCAGCTTAGAAACCGCGGGCTACAATGAGCAGTTCTTC. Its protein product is CASSLETAGYNEQFF.

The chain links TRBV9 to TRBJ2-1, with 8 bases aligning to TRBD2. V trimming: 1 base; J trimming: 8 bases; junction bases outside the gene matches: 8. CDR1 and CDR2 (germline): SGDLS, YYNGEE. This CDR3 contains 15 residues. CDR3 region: CASSVTAGDGYEQFF. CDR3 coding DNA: TGTGCCAGCAGCGTAACAGCGGGAGACGGCTATGAGCAGTTCTTC. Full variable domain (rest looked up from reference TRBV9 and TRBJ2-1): DSGVTQTPKHLITATGQRVTLRCSPRSGDLSVYWYQQSLDQGLQFLIQYYNGEERAKGNILERFSAQQFPDLHSELNLSSLELGDSALYFCASSVTAGDGYEQFFGPGTRLTVL.

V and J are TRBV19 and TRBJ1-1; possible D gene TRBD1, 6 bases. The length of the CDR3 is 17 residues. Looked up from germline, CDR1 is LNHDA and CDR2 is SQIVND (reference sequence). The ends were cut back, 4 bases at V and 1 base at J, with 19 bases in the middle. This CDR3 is CASSKRMVARGNTEAFF. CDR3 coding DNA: TGTGCCAGTAGTAAGAGGATGGTTGCCAGGGGGAACACTGAAGCTTTCTTT.

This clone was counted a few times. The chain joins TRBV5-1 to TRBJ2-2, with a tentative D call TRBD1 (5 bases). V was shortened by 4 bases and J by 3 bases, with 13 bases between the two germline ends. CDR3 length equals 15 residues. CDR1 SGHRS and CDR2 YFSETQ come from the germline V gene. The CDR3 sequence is CASSRSIGDTGELFF. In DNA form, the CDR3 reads TGCGCCAGCAGCCGGTCGATAGGGGACACCGGGGAGCTGTTTTTT.

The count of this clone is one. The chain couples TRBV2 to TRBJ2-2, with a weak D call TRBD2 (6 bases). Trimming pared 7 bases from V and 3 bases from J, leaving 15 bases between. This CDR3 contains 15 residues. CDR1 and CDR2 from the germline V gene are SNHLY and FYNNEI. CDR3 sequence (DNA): TGTGCCAGCAAGAGCGGGCTGCCGGACACCGGGGAGCTGTTTTTT. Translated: CASKSGLPDTGELFF.

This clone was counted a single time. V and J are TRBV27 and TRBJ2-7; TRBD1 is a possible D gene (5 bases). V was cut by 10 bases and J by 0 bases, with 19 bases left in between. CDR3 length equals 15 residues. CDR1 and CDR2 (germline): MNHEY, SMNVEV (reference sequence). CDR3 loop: CATRTNRQSSYEQYF. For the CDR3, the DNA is TGTGCCACCAGGACGAATAGACAGAGCTCCTACGAGCAGTACTTC.

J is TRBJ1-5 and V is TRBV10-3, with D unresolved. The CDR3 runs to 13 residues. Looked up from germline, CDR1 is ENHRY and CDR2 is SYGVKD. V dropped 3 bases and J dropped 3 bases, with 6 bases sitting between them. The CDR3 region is CAISEADNQPQHF. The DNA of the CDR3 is TGTGCCATCAGTGAAGCTGACAATCAGCCCCAGCATTTT.

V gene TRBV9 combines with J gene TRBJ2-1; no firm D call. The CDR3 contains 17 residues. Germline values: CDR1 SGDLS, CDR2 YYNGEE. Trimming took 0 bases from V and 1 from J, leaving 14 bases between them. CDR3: CASSVAFAGPSYNEQFF. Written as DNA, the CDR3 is TGTGCCAGCAGCGTAGCTTTTGCAGGTCCATCCTACAATGAGCAGTTCTTC.

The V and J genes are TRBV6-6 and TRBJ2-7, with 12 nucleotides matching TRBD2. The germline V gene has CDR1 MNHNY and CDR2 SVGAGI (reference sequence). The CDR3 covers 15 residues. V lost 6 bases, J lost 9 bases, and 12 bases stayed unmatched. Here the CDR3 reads CASSSLAGGPLGQYF. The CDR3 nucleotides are TGTGCCAGCAGCTCCCTAGCGGGAGGGCCTCTAGGGCAGTACTTC.

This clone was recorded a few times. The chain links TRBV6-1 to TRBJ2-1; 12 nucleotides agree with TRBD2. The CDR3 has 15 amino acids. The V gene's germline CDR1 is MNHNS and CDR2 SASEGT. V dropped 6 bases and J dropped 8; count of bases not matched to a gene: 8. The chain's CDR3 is CASSETSGSVDEQFF. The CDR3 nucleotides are TGTGCCAGCAGCGAGACTAGCGGGAGCGTCGATGAGCAGTTCTTC.

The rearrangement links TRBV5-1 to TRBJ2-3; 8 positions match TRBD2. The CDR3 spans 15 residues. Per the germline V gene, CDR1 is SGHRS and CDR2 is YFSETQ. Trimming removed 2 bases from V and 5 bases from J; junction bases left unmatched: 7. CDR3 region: CASSFGRANRDTQYF. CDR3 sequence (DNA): TGCGCCAGCAGCTTCGGGAGGGCCAACCGAGATACGCAGTATTTT.

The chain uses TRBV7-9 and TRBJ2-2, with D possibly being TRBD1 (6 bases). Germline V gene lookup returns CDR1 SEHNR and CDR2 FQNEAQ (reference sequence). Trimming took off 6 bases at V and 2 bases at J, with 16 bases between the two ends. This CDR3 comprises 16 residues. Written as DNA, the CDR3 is TGTGCCAGCAGGCCCTATGGACAGACTAACACCGGGGAGCTGTTTTTT. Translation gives CASRPYGQTNTGELFF.

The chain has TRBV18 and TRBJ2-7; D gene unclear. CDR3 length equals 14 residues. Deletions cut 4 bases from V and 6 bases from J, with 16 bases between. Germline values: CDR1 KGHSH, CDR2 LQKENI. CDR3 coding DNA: TGTGCCAGCTCACGAGTGGCATACGGGTCCGAGCAGTACTTC. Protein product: CASSRVAYGSEQYF.

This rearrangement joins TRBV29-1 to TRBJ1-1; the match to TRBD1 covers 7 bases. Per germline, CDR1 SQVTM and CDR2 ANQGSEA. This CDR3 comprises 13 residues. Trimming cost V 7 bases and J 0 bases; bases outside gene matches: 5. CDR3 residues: CSAEGQMNTEAFF. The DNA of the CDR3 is TGCAGCGCAGAGGGACAGATGAACACTGAAGCTTTCTTT. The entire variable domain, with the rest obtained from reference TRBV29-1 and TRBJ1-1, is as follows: SAVISQKPSRDICQRGTSLTIQCQVDSQVTMMFWYRQQPGQSLTLIATANQGSEATYESGFVIDKFPISRPNLTFSTLTVSNMSPEDSSIYLCSAEGQMNTEAFFGQGTRLTVV.

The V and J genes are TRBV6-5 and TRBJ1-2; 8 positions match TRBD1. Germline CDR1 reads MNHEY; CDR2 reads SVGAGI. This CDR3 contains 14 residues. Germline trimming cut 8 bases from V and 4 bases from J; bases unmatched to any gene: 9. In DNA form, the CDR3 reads TGTGCCAGCCCTAGGACAGGGCCTCTCTATGGCTACACCTTC. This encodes CASPRTGPLYGYTF.

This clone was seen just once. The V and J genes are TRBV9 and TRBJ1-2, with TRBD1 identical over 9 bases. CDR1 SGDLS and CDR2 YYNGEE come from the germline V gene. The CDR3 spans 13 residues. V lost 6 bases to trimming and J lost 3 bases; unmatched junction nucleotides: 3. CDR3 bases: TGTGCCAGCACCCGGGACAGGGACTATGGCTACACCTTC. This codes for CASTRDRDYGYTF. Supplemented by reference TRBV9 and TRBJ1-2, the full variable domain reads DSGVTQTPKHLITATGQRVTLRCSPRSGDLSVYWYQQSLDQGLQFLIQYYNGEERAKGNILERFSAQQFPDLHSELNLSSLELGDSALYFCASTRDRDYGYTFGSGTRLTVV.

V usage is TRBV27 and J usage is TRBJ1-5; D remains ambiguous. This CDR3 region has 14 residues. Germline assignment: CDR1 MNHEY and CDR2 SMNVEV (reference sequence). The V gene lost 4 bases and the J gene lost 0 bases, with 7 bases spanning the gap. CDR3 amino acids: CASSSQNSNQPQHF. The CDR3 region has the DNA TGTGCCAGCAGTTCACAGAATAGCAATCAGCCCCAGCATTTT.

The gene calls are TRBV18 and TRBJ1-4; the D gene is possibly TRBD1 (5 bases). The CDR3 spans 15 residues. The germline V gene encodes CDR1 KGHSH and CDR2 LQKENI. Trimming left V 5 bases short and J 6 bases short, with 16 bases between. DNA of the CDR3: TGTGCCAGCTCATCAAGGAGGGGAGCGGATGAAAAACTGTTTTTT. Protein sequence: CASSSRRGADEKLFF.

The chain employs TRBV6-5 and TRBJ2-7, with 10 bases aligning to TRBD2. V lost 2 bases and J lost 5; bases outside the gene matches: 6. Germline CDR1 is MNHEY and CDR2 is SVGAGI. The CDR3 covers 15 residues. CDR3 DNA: TGTGCCAGCAGTTACGGTGCTAGCGGGAGTGACGAGCAGTACTTC. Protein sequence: CASSYGASGSDEQYF.

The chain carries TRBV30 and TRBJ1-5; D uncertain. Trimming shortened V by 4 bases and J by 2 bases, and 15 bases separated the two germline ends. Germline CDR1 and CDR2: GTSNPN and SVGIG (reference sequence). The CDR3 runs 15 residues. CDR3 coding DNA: TGTGCCTGGATAGTGAGATGGTACGGCAATCAGCCCCAGCATTTT. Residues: CAWIVRWYGNQPQHF. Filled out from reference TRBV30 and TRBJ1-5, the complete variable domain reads SQTIHQWPATLVQPVGSPLSLECTVEGTSNPNLYWYRQAAGRGLQLLFYSVGIGQISSEVPQNLSASRPQDRQFILSSKKLLLSDSGFYLCAWIVRWYGNQPQHFGDGTRLSIL.

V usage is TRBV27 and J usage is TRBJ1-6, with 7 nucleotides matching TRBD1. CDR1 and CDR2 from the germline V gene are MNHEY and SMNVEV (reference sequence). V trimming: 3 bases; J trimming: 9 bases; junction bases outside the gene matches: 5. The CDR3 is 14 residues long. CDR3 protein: CASSLNRGFSPLHF. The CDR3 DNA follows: TGTGCCAGCAGTTTGAACAGGGGTTTTTCACCCCTCCACTTT.

The CDR3 DNA reads TGTGCCAGCAGCTCCAGACAGGGGACCTACGAGCAGTACTTC. Its protein product is CASSSRQGTYEQYF. The rearrangement links TRBV7-2 to TRBJ2-7; 8 bases align to TRBD1. The CDR3 is 14 amino acids. CDR1 SGHTA and CDR2 FQGNSA come from the germline V gene. The V segment lost 4 bases and the J segment 2 bases; nucleotides outside the gene matches: 4.

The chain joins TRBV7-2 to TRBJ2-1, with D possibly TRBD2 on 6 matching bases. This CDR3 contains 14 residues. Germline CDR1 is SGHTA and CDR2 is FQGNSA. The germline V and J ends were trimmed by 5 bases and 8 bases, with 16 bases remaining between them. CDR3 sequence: CASSELRGSHEQFF. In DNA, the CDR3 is TGTGCCAGCAGCGAACTCCGGGGGTCCCATGAGCAGTTCTTC.

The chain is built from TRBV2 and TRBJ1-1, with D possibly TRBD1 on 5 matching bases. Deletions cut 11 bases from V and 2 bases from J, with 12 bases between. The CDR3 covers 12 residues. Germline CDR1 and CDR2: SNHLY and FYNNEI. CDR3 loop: CAGGYLNTEAFF. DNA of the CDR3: TGTGCCGGGGGGTACCTAAACACTGAAGCTTTCTTT.